A single sample gave rise to the 18 T cell receptor beta chains below, sequenced in a study of identical twins. TCRdb passed the 5' RACE reads through MiXCR, listing each CDR3 protein once. The data show nearly 250,000 distinct CDR3 sequences, with 5.5% to 7% seen just once and approximately 3.6% held by the top ten. A further study also used this sample, focusing on yellow fever vaccine responses in identical twins.

The sample consisted of memory (CD45RO+) T cells sorted from blood. All receptors come from a woman in her late teens or twenties in good health.

The chain combines TRBV3-1 with TRBJ2-4; 14 nucleotides match TRBD2. V was clipped by 4 bases and J by 8 bases; unmatched bases: 7. The CDR3 runs to 16 residues. Germline CDR1 reads LGHDT; CDR2 reads YNNKEL (reference sequence). CDR3 DNA: TGTGCCAGCAGCCTAGGACTAGCGGGGGGCCTGTACATTCAGTACTTC. Its protein is CASSLGLAGGLYIQYF.

This clonotype showed up many times. The rearrangement joins TRBV24-1 to TRBJ2-1; D gene uncertain. Germline V CDR1 and CDR2: KGHDR, SFDVKD. Trimming left V 5 bases short and J 0 bases short, with 13 bases between. The CDR3 is 16 residues long. CDR3 amino acids: CATSGWPDDSYNEQFF. As DNA, the CDR3 is TGTGCCACCAGTGGGTGGCCGGACGACTCCTACAATGAGCAGTTCTTC.

This clonotype has at least ten counts. This chain connects TRBV4-1 to TRBJ2-1; no definite D call. The CDR3 is 15 amino acids. Germline V gene sequence: CDR1 MGHRA, CDR2 YSYEKL. Trimming removed 2 bases from V and 4 bases from J, with 12 bases in between. The CDR3 sequence: CASSQLLLVYNEQFF. As DNA, the CDR3 is TGCGCCAGCAGCCAATTACTGTTGGTTTACAATGAGCAGTTCTTC.

The chain is built from TRBV20-1 and TRBJ2-7; 7 nucleotides align to TRBD1. Germline CDR1 is DFQATT and CDR2 is SNEGSKA (reference sequence). Losses at the gene ends were 4 bases for V and 2 bases for J; bases not matched to a gene: 8. This CDR3 region has 14 residues. The CDR3 nucleotides are TGCAGTGCTAAGACAGGGATTTTCCCCTACGAGCAGTACGTC. Its protein is CSAKTGIFPYEQYV.

This clonotype was observed at least ten times. CDR3 in DNA: TGCAGTGCTACCGACGGACCTTACGAGCAGTACGTC. Protein sequence: CSATDGPYEQYV. V is TRBV20-1 and J is TRBJ2-7; D is ambiguous. Deletions cut 4 bases from V and 4 bases from J, with 11 bases between. CDR3 size: 12 residues. CDR1 is DFQATT, CDR2 SNEGSKA, per germline (reference sequence).

This clonotype was seen at least ten times. V and J are TRBV29-1 and TRBJ2-6; D is perhaps TRBD2 (5 bases). Trimming cost V 5 bases and J 0 bases, with 5 bases left between them. The germline gives CDR1 SQVTM, CDR2 ANQGSEA. CDR3 length: 13 residues. The CDR3 nucleotides are TGCAGCGTTCGGGGCTCTGGGGCCAACGTCCTGACTTTC. Encoded protein: CSVRGSGANVLTF.

This clonotype showed up just a few times. The chain has TRBV20-1 and TRBJ2-3, with TRBD1 as a possible D gene (5 bases). V shed 5 bases and J shed 2 bases, with 20 bases lying between them. In germline, CDR1 is DFQATT, CDR2 SNEGSKA (reference sequence). The CDR3 extends over 16 amino acids. The CDR3 DNA sequence: TGCAGTGCTCCCGTACCTAATCAGGGTCACACAGATACGCAGTATTTT. Amino acid sequence: CSAPVPNQGHTDTQYF.

The table lists this clonotype with a few counts. The chain uses TRBV4-2 and TRBJ2-1; D uncertain. CDR1 LGHNA and CDR2 YNFKEQ come from the germline V gene. With 1 base removed from V and 1 base from J, the gap between germline ends came to 26 bases. The CDR3 runs to 21 residues. The CDR3 DNA follows: TGTGCCAGCAGCCAAGTGGCTGAAGGTTCGGCAGAATGGTTGTCCTACAATGAGCAGTTCTTC. Protein sequence: CASSQVAEGSAEWLSYNEQFF.

This clonotype was picked up many times. The chain employs TRBV3-1 and TRBJ2-3, with 9 bases matching TRBD2. CDR1 and CDR2 from the germline V gene are LGHDT and YNNKEL (reference sequence). The CDR3 is made up of 17 amino acids. V gave up 3 bases and J gave up 4 bases; unmatched junction bases: 11. The CDR3, as DNA: TGTGCCAGCAGCCACCAGTTGGGGACTAGCTATTCAGATACGCAGTATTTT. It is translated as CASSHQLGTSYSDTQYF.

This clonotype showed up many times. DNA for the CDR3: TGTGCCAGCAGCGCACAGACAGGGAACGGAAACACCATATATTTT. Protein: CASSAQTGNGNTIYF. This rearrangement joins TRBV9 to TRBJ1-3; 7 nucleotides agree with TRBD1. The V gene's germline CDR1 is SGDLS and CDR2 YYNGEE. With 3 bases clipped from V and 4 bases from J, the junction kept 7 bases outside the gene matches. The CDR3 has 15 residues. The variable domain in full, completed from reference TRBV9 and TRBJ1-3, reads DSGVTQTPKHLITATGQRVTLRCSPRSGDLSVYWYQQSLDQGLQFLIQYYNGEERAKGNILERFSAQQFPDLHSELNLSSLELGDSALYFCASSAQTGNGNTIYFGEGSWLTVV.

Here the CDR3 reads CATMGESSYNEQFF. In nucleotides, the CDR3 is TGTGCCACCATGGGGGAAAGCTCCTACAATGAGCAGTTCTTC. The chain carries TRBV24-1 and TRBJ2-1, with D perhaps being TRBD1 or TRBD2 (5 bases each). This CDR3 contains 14 residues. CDR1 is KGHDR and CDR2 is SFDVKD in the germline V gene. Deletions cut 8 bases from V and 0 bases from J, with 10 bases between.

This clonotype has a count of ten or more. This CDR3 reads CASSLDRTGGSSNYGYTF. Written as DNA, the CDR3 is TGCGCCAGCAGCCTAGATCGGACAGGGGGTAGTTCGAACTATGGCTACACCTTC. The chain is built from TRBV4-1 and TRBJ1-2, with 10 bases identical to TRBD1. The CDR3 has 18 residues. Germline CDR1 and CDR2: MGHRA and YSYEKL. V gave up 4 bases and J gave up 2 bases; unmatched junction bases: 13.

The V gene is TRBV6-4, the J gene TRBJ1-2, with 8 bases lining up with TRBD1. This CDR3 comprises 15 residues. Germline-derived CDR1 and CDR2 are MRHNA and SNTAGT. Trimming at V came to 2 bases and at J to 2 bases, leaving 4 bases not matched to a gene. In DNA, the CDR3 is TGTGCCAGCAGTGACCCTCGGACAGGGAACTATGGCTACACCTTC. Residues: CASSDPRTGNYGYTF.

This clonotype was observed at least ten times. V and J are TRBV25-1 and TRBJ2-3; TRBD2 matches 8 bases. The V and J ends lost 3 bases and 0 bases, in that order; junction bases with no gene match: 5. The CDR3 length is 16 residues. Germline CDR1 reads MGHDK; CDR2 reads SYGVNS. The CDR3 here is CASSEVGGGSTDTQYF. The CDR3 nucleotides are TGTGCCAGCAGTGAGGTCGGCGGGGGGAGCACAGATACGCAGTATTTT. The full variable domain, its missing parts supplied by reference TRBV25-1 and TRBJ2-3, is EADIYQTPRYLVIGTGKKITLECSQTMGHDKMYWYQQDPGMELHLIHYSYGVNSTEKGDLSSESTVSRIRTEHFPLTLESARPSHTSQYLCASSEVGGGSTDTQYFGPGTRLTVL.

The CDR3 DNA reads as TGTGCCAGCAGCGTAGTCCAAGGTGCCCAGTACTTC. It specifies CASSVVQGAQYF. The chain is built from TRBV11-2 and TRBJ2-5; D is unresolved. Germline CDR1 reads SGHAT; CDR2 reads FQNNGV. The CDR3 length is 12 residues. Trimming shortened V by 5 bases and J by 9 bases, and 13 bases separated the two germline ends.

This clonotype has only a few counts. The V and J genes are TRBV20-1 and TRBJ2-3; D call uncertain. This CDR3 is built from 13 residues. The germline gives CDR1 DFQATT, CDR2 SNEGSKA (reference sequence). The V end was cut by 3 bases, the J end by 2 bases, with 9 bases between. CDR3 amino acids: CSASPSNTDTQYF. In DNA, the CDR3 is TGCAGTGCTAGTCCATCGAACACAGATACGCAGTATTTT.

There are a few counts of this clonotype. V and J are TRBV6-1 and TRBJ2-7; D is unresolved. Trimming pared 8 bases from V and 4 bases from J, leaving 9 bases between. Germline CDR1 MNHNS, CDR2 SASEGT. There are 11 residues in the CDR3. CDR3 coding DNA: TGTGCCAGCGTGAACCCGTACGAGCAGTACTTC. Translating gives CASVNPYEQYF.

In its sample, this clonotype was seen many times. The CDR3 DNA sequence: TGTGCCAGCAGTTACCCCCTCACGCAACAGTACTACAATGAGCAGTTCTTC. Translated, it gives CASSYPLTQQYYNEQFF. The rearrangement uses TRBV12-3 or TRBV12-4 and TRBJ2-1; D is unresolved. The CDR3 runs 17 residues. Trimming shortened V by 4 bases and J by 3 bases, and 19 bases separated the two germline ends.